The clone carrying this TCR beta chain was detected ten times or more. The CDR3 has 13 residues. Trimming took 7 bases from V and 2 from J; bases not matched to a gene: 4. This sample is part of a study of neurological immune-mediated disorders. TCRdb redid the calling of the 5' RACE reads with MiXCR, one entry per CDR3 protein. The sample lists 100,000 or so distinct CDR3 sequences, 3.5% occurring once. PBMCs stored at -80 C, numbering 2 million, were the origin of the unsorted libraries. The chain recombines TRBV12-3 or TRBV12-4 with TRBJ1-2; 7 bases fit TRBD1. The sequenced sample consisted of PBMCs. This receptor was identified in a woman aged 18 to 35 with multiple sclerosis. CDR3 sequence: CASNSGQNYGYTF. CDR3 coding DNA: TGTGCCAGCAACTCGGGACAGAACTATGGCTACACCTTC.